Below are 21 T cell receptor beta chains sequenced from a single sample in a study of CD8+ T cells in alopecia areata. Stated treatment: oral pan-JAK inhibitor, 5-10 mg twice daily. It was cDNA, reverse transcribed from extracted RNA, that served as the sequencing template. The assay was immunoSEQ multiplex PCR, and TCRdb's table has in-frame clones only and misses some. Among some 110,000 clones listed, around three fifths were seen once. Sequenced material: CD8+ T cells sorted from blood, taken at week 24, from a patient treated with tofacitinib. These receptor sequences come from a human donor with alopecia areata.

The gene calls are TRBV10-3 and TRBJ2-3; 7 nucleotides align to TRBD1. The CDR3 totals 14 residues. The V and J ends lost 6 bases and 2 bases, in that order; junction bases with no gene match: 5. Germline assignment: CDR1 ENHRY and CDR2 SYGVKD. The CDR3 DNA sequence: TGTGCCATCAGGGACAGGCTTCCCACAGATACGCAGTATTTT. As protein: CAIRDRLPTDTQYF.

The chain couples TRBV19 to TRBJ2-5, with a weak D call TRBD2 (8 bases). Trimming shortened V by 3 bases and J by 1 base, and 15 bases separated the two germline ends. CDR1 is LNHDA and CDR2 is SQIVND in the germline V gene (reference sequence). CDR3 length equals 16 residues. CDR3 sequence: CASSIGRGRSQETQYF. CDR3 coding DNA: TGTGCCAGTAGTATCGGGAGGGGGCGATCCCAAGAGACCCAGTACTTC.

The chain is built from TRBV29-1 and TRBJ1-2, with D perhaps matching TRBD1 (6 bases). The germline V gene encodes CDR1 SQVTM and CDR2 ANQGSEA. Trimming stripped 7 bases from V and 2 bases from J, with 23 bases between. CDR3 size: 16 residues. The chain's CDR3 is CSALRRVTGQNYGYTF. DNA of the CDR3: TGCAGCGCCCTTCGGAGGGTTACTGGACAGAACTATGGCTACACCTTC.

This rearrangement joins TRBV10-2 to TRBJ2-3; 7 positions match TRBD1. V lost 9 bases to trimming and J lost 4 bases; unmatched junction nucleotides: 7. Germline assignment: CDR1 WSHSY and CDR2 SAAADI. This CDR3 is built from 13 residues. CDR3 protein: CASLEQGADTQYF. CDR3 sequence (DNA): TGCGCCAGTCTCGAGCAGGGGGCAGATACGCAGTATTTT.

This clone was seen a few times. The chain employs TRBV30 and TRBJ2-7; 9 bases match TRBD1. This CDR3 has 13 amino acids. The V segment lost 4 bases and the J segment 10 bases; nucleotides outside the gene matches: 11. Germline CDR1 GTSNPN, CDR2 SVGIG (reference sequence). CDR3 coding DNA: TGTGCCTGGACCTCGGCCGGGACAGGGCCCCAGTACTTC. Amino acids: CAWTSAGTGPQYF.

About this clone itself: One end of the junction fails to match germline, which may point to a read error. The V gene is TRBV10-3, the J gene TRBJ1-5, with D possibly TRBD1 on 5 matching bases. The CDR3 spans 14 residues. Germline V gene lookup returns CDR1 ENHRY and CDR2 SYGVKD. The CDR3 spells CAISESGNEQPQHF. CDR3 coding DNA: TGTGCCATAAGTGAGTCAGGGAATGAGCAGCCCCAGCATTTT.

CDR3 sequence: CASSPLLVDEDTQYF. In DNA, the CDR3 is TGTGCCAGCTCACCACTCCTGGTTGACGAAGATACGCAGTATTTT. J is TRBJ2-3 and V is TRBV18; D unclear. This CDR3 spans 15 amino acids. Trimming pared 1 base from V and 5 bases from J, leaving 13 bases between. CDR1 and CDR2 from the germline V gene are KGHSH and LQKENI.

The genes are TRBV11-2 and TRBJ2-7; 7 nucleotides align to TRBD1. Germline assignment: CDR1 SGHAT and CDR2 FQNNGV. CDR3 length: 15 residues. Trimming removed 4 bases from V and 5 bases from J; junction bases left unmatched: 11. Here the CDR3 DNA reads TGTGCCAGCAGCTACGAACGACAGGGTTTGAACGAGCAGTACTTC. It is translated as CASSYERQGLNEQYF.

This rearrangement joins TRBV29-1 to TRBJ1-2; no clear D. Germline V lookup: CDR1 SQVTM, CDR2 ANQGSEA. This CDR3 is built from 12 residues. Trimming pared 6 bases from V and 6 bases from J, leaving 14 bases between. In DNA form, the CDR3 reads TGCAGCGTCATTAACCGCGAGAATGGCTACACCTTC. Its translation: CSVINRENGYTF.

This rearrangement joins TRBV6-5 to TRBJ1-2; D might be TRBD1 (5 bases). Per germline, CDR1 MNHEY and CDR2 SVGAGI. Deletions cut 0 bases from V and 3 bases from J, with 14 bases between. CDR3 size: 16 residues. The CDR3 reads CASSYSLGEMYYGYTF. For the CDR3, the DNA is TGTGCCAGCAGTTACTCTCTGGGGGAGATGTACTATGGCTACACCTTC.

This clone was seen only a few times. The chain recombines TRBV27 with TRBJ2-7; TRBD1 matches at 8 bases. Germline loops: CDR1 MNHEY, CDR2 SMNVEV (reference sequence). The V gene end was trimmed by 3 bases and the J gene end by 2 bases; junction bases not matched to a gene: 3. The CDR3 is 14 amino acids. CDR3 bases: TGTGCCAGCAGTTTTGCGGACAGGGCCTACGAGCAGTACTTC. It is translated as CASSFADRAYEQYF.

This clone was counted only a few times. Other DNA sequences within the sample encode an identical CDR3. The J gene is TRBJ1-2, the V gene TRBV29-1; D may be TRBD1 (6 bases). The CDR3 runs to 15 residues. The germline gives CDR1 SQVTM, CDR2 ANQGSEA. Trimming took off 2 bases at V and 7 bases at J, with 20 bases between the two ends. CDR3 nucleotides: TGCAGCGTTGAAAAGGAAAACAGGGAGAAGAGTGGCTACACCTTC. Its translation: CSVEKENREKSGYTF.

CDR3 DNA: TGTGCCAGCAGTTACTCGCACAGTGATTATGGCTACACCTTC. Its translation: CASSYSHSDYGYTF. V and J are TRBV6-5 and TRBJ1-2; the D is unclear. The CDR3 has 14 residues. Germline V gene sequence: CDR1 MNHEY, CDR2 SVGAGI. The V end lost 0 bases, the J end lost 5 bases, and 10 bases lay between the germline ends.

There are a few counts of this clone. This chain links TRBV7-6 with TRBJ2-3; the match to TRBD1 covers 12 bases. Looked up from germline, CDR1 is SGHVS and CDR2 is FNYEAQ. The CDR3 runs 15 residues. The V and J ends lost 4 bases and 6 bases, in that order; junction bases with no gene match: 5. The DNA for the CDR3 is TGTGCCAGCAGCTGGGGACAGGGGGCTGGGGATACGCAGTATTTT. Its translation: CASSWGQGAGDTQYF.

The chain joins TRBV30 to TRBJ2-2, with D unresolved. CDR3 length equals 12 residues. Germline V gives CDR1 GTSNPN, CDR2 SVGIG (reference sequence). The ends were cut back, 3 bases at V and 4 bases at J, with 6 bases in the middle. The CDR3 sequence is CAWSRSTGELFF. Here the CDR3 DNA reads TGTGCCTGGAGCCGATCCACCGGGGAGCTGTTTTTT.

The CDR3 DNA follows: TGTGCCAGCAGTTACGGCGACAGTGTGAACACTGAAGCTTTCTTT. Translation: CASSYGDSVNTEAFF. This rearrangement joins TRBV6-5 to TRBJ1-1; D is possibly TRBD1 (5 bases). CDR1 is MNHEY and CDR2 is SVGAGI in the germline V gene. This CDR3 contains 15 residues. Between the trimmed V and J ends, which lost 2 bases and 0 bases, there was a span of 10 bases.

This clone was picked up one time. The gene calls are TRBV6-6 and TRBJ2-7; TRBD2 agrees at 12 bases. The CDR3 length is 16 residues. Unmatched junction bases numbered 6, after V lost 4 bases and J lost 2 bases. CDR1 and CDR2 from the germline V gene are MNHNY and SVGAGI (reference sequence). The CDR3 is CASSFPTSGGTYEQYF. The CDR3 coding sequence is TGTGCCAGCAGTTTTCCGACTAGCGGGGGAACCTACGAGCAGTACTTC.

CDR3 amino acids: CASSLVPPGTYGYTF. The CDR3 nucleotides read TGTGCCAGCAGCTTAGTTCCCCCGGGAACGTATGGCTACACCTTC. J is TRBJ1-2 and V is TRBV11-2; D remains ambiguous. The ends were cut back, 1 base at V and 5 bases at J, with 14 bases in the middle. The CDR3 has 15 amino acids. Germline CDR1 reads SGHAT; CDR2 reads FQNNGV. Full variable domain (remainder filled in from reference TRBV11-2 and TRBJ1-2): EAGVAQSPRYKIIEKRQSVAFWCNPISGHATLYWYQQILGQGPKLLIQFQNNGVVDDSQLPKDRFSAERLKGVDSTLKIQPAKLEDSAVYLCASSLVPPGTYGYTFGSGTRLTVV.

The chain uses TRBV5-8 and TRBJ1-5; no reliable D call. Looked up from germline, CDR1 is SGHTS and CDR2 is YDEGEE. CDR3 length: 15 residues. The V end was cut by 0 bases, the J end by 1 base, with 8 bases between. In DNA form, the CDR3 reads TGTGCCAGCAGCTTGGAGCCGCTAAGCAATCAGCCCCAGCATTTT. Its protein is CASSLEPLSNQPQHF.

V usage is TRBV9 and J usage is TRBJ2-5; D is unclear. V gave up 3 bases and J gave up 5 bases, with 17 bases separating them. This CDR3 contains 15 residues. In germline, CDR1 is SGDLS, CDR2 YYNGEE. CDR3: CASSASFNGGETQYF. In nucleotides, the CDR3 is TGTGCCAGCAGCGCCAGCTTTAACGGTGGGGAGACCCAGTACTTC.

The V and J genes are TRBV11-2 and TRBJ2-5; D could derive from TRBD1 or TRBD2 (5 bases each). Germline V gene data show CDR1 as SGHAT and CDR2 as FQNNGV. This CDR3 region has 16 residues. The germline V and J ends were trimmed by 6 bases and 2 bases, with 19 bases remaining between them. The CDR3 DNA reads as TGTGCCAGCAGAACAAACCGGGACCGACTACAAGAGACCCAGTACTTC. As protein: CASRTNRDRLQETQYF.